What follows is one TCR beta chain and its context. Its cognate antigen is unknown. From germline, CDR1 is ENHRY and CDR2 SYGVKD. V was clipped by 3 bases and J by 4 bases, with 13 bases between them. This CDR3 has 14 amino acids. This sample is part of a study of beta chain features in type 1 diabetes. Study in general: The study found patients and healthy donors alike in age, gender and cell yields.

TCRB transcripts that were expressed got sequenced, as all of the isolated RNA had been reverse transcribed. TCRdb's copy holds only in-frame clones and misses some; the assay was immunoSEQ multiplex PCR. The sample has 120,000 to 150,000 clones, about 51% seen once. Study results and caveats: More deletions and fewer insertions at VDJ junctions were seen in type 1 diabetes patients. Sampled from patients, naive, central memory and Treg TCRB repertoires appeared more similar than those sampled from healthy donors. TCRB CDR3s from Type 1 diabetes patients were moderately but significantly shorter in all four CD4+ subsets.

Sequencing used Tregs from blood. The chain has TRBV10-3 and TRBJ2-7; D perhaps matches TRBD1 (6 bases). This clonotype was sampled from a man between 18 and 29 years old in good health. The CDR3 sequence: CAISDFPGEYEQYF. CDR3 coding DNA: TGTGCCATCAGTGACTTTCCAGGGGAATACGAGCAGTACTTC.